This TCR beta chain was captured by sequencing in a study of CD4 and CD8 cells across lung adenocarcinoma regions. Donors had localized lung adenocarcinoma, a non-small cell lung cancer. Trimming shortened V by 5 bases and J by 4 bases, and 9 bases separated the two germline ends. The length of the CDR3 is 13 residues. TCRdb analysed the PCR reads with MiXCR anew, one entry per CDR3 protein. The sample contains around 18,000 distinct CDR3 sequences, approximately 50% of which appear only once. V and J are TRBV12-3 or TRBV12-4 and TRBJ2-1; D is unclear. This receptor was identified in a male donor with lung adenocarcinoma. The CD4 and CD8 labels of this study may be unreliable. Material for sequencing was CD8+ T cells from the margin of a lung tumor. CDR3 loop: CASSPLEYNEQFF. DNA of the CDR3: TGTGCCAGCAGTCCCCTTGAGTACAATGAGCAGTTCTTC.